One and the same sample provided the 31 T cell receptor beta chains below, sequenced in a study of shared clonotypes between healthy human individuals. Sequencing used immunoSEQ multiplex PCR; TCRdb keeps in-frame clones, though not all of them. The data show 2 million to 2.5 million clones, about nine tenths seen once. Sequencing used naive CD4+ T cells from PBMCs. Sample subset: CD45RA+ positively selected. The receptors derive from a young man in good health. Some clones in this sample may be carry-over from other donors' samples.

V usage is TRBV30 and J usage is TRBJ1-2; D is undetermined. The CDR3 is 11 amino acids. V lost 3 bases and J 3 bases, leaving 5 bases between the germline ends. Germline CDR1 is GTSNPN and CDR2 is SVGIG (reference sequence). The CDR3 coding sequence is TGTGCCTGGAGGACATACTATGGCTACACCTTC. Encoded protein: CAWRTYYGYTF.

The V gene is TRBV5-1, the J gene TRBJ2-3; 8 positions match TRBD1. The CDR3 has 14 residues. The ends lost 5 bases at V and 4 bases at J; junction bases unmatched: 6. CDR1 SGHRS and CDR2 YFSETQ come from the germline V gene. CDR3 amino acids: CASRPDRGSDTQYF. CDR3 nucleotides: TGCGCCAGCAGACCCGACAGGGGATCAGATACGCAGTATTTT.

Here the CDR3 DNA reads TGTGCCAGCAGTCGAGCCGGGACACACGAGGAGACCCAGTACTTC. This encodes CASSRAGTHEETQYF. The rearrangement links TRBV6-6 to TRBJ2-5; the D gene is possibly TRBD1 (6 bases). CDR1 MNHNY and CDR2 SVGAGI come from the germline V gene (reference sequence). This CDR3 has 15 residues. V lost 5 bases and J lost 5, with 18 bases in between.

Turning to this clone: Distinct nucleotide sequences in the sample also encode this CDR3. The CDR3 reads CATSRGGTEETQYF. CDR3 nucleotides: TGTGCCACCAGCAGAGGTGGGACGGAAGAGACCCAGTACTTC. The V call is TRBV15, the J call TRBJ2-5; D might be TRBD1 or TRBD2, each matching 5 bases. Germline V gives CDR1 LNHNV, CDR2 YYDKDF (reference sequence). The CDR3 extends over 14 amino acids. V lost 1 base and J lost 3, with 9 bases in between.

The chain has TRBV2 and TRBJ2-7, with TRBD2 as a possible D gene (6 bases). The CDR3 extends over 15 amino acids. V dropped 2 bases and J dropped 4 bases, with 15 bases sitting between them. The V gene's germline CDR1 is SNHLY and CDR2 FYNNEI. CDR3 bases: TGTGCCAGCAGTGAATCCGCAGGGAGGAGTTACGAGCAGTACTTC. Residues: CASSESAGRSYEQYF.

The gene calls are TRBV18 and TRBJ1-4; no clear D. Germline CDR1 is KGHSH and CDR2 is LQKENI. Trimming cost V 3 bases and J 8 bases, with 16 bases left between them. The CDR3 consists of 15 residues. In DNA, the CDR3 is TGTGCCAGCTCACCTATGACCGAGGGCAAAGAAAAACTGTTTTTT. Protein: CASSPMTEGKEKLFF.

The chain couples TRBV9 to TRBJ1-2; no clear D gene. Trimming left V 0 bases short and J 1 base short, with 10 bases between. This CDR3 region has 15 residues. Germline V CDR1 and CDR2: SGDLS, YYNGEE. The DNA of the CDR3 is TGTGCCAGCAGCGTAGATGTAAGGAGTAACTATGGCTACACCTTC. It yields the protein CASSVDVRSNYGYTF.

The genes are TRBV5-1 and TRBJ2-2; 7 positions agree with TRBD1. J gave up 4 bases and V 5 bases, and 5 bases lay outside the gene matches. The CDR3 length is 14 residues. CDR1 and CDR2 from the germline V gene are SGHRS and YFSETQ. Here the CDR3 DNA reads TGCGCCAGCAGGGTGGCAGGGGGCACCGGGGAGCTGTTTTTT. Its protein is CASRVAGGTGELFF.

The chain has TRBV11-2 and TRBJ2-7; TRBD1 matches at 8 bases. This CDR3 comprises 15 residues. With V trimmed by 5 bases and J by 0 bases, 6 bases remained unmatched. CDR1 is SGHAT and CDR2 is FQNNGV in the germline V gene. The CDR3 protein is CASSIRDRSSYEQYF. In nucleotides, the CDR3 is TGTGCCAGCAGCATCCGGGACAGGAGCTCCTACGAGCAGTACTTC.

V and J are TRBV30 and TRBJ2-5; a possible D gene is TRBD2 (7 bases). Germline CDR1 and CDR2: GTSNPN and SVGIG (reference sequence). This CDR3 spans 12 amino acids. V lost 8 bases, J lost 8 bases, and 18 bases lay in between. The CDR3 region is CAGAGTGGTQYF. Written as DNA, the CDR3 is TGTGCCGGGGCGGGGACGGGGGGCACCCAGTACTTC. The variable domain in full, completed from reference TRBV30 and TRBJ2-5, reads SQTIHQWPATLVQPVGSPLSLECTVEGTSNPNLYWYRQAAGRGLQLLFYSVGIGQISSEVPQNLSASRPQDRQFILSSKKLLLSDSGFYLCAGAGTGGTQYFGPGTRLLVL.

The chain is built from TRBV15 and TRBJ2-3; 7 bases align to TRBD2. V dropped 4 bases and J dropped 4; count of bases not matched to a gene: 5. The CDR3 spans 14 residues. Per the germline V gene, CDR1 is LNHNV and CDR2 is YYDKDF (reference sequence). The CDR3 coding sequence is TGTGCCACCAGCATAGCGGGCCCGCCAGATACGCAGTATTTT. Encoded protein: CATSIAGPPDTQYF. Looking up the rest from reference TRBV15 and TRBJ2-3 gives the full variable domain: DAMVIQNPRYQVTQFGKPVTLSCSQTLNHNVMYWYQQKSSQAPKLLFHYYDKDFNNEADTPDNFQSRRPNTSFCFLDIRSPGLGDTAMYLCATSIAGPPDTQYFGPGTRLTVL.

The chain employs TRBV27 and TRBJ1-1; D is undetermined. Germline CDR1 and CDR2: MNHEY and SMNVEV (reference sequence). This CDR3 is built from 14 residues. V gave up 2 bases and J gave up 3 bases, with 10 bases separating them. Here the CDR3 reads CASSLEGGHTEAFF. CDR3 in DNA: TGTGCCAGCAGTTTAGAGGGAGGGCACACTGAAGCTTTCTTT.

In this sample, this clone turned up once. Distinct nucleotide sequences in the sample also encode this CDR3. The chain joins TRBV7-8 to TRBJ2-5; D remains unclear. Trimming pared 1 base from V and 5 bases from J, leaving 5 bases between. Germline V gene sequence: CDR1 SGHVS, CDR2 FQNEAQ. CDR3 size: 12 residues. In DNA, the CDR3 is TGTGCCAGCAGCTTAGTGGGGGAGACCCAGTACTTC. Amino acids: CASSLVGETQYF. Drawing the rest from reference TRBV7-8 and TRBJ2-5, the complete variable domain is GAGVSQSPRYKVAKRGQDVALRCDPISGHVSLFWYQQALGQGPEFLTYFQNEAQLDKSGLPSDRFFAERPEGSVSTLKIQRTQQEDSAVYLCASSLVGETQYFGPGTRLLVL.

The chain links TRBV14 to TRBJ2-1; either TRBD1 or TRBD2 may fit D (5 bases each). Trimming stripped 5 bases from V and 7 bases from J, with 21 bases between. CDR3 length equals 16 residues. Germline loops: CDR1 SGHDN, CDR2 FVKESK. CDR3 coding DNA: TGTGCCAGCAGCTCACTTAGGGCGAGGGGCTTGAATGAGCAGTTCTTC. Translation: CASSSLRARGLNEQFF. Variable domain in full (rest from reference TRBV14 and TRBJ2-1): EAGVTQFPSHSVIEKGQTVTLRCDPISGHDNLYWYRRVMGKEIKFLLHFVKESKQDESGMPNNRFLAERTGGTYSTLKVQPAELEDSGVYFCASSSLRARGLNEQFFGPGTRLTVL.

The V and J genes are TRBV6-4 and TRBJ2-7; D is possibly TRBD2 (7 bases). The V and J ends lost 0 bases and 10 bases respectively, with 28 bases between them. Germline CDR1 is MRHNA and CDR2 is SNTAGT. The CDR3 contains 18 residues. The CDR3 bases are TGTGCCAGCAGTGACTCGGCACAGGGAGATGGGACTAACGTCAACCAGTACTTC. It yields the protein CASSDSAQGDGTNVNQYF.

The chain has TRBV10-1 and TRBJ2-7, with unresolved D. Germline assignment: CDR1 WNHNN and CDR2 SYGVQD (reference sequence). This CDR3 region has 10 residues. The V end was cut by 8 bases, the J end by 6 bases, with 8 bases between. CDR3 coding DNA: TGCGCCAGCCTACAGTGCGAGCAGTACTTC. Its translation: CASLQCEQYF.

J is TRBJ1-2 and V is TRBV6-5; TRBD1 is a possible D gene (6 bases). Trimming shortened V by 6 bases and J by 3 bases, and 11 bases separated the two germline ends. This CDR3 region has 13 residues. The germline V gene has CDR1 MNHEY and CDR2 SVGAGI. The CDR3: CASRARQDYGYTF. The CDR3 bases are TGTGCCAGCAGGGCCCGACAGGACTATGGCTACACCTTC.

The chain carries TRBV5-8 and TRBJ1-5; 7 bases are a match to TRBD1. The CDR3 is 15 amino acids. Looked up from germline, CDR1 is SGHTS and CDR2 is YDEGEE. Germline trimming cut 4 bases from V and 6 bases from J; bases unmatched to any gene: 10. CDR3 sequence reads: CASSPRDRAGQPQHF. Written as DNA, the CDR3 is TGTGCCAGCAGCCCACGCGACAGGGCTGGTCAGCCCCAGCATTTT.

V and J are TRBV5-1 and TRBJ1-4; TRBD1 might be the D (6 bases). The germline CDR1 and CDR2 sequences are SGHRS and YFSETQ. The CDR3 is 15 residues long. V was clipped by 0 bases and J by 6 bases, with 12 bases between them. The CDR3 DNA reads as TGCGCCAGCAGCTTGGTTACAGGGAGCTATGAAAAACTGTTTTTT. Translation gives CASSLVTGSYEKLFF.

This CDR3 is CASSLDPLQETQYF. CDR3 in DNA: TGTGCCAGCAGCTTAGATCCACTCCAAGAGACCCAGTACTTC. This chain uses TRBV7-2 with TRBJ2-5; D call uncertain. V was shortened by 1 base and J by 1 base, with 7 bases between the two germline ends. Germline V gene data show CDR1 as SGHTA and CDR2 as FQGNSA. The CDR3 contains 14 residues.

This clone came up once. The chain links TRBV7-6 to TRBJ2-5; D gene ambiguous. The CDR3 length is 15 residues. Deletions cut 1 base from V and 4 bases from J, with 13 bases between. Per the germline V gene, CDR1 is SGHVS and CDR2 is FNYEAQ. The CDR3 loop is CASSLVPSPRETQYF. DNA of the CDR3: TGTGCCAGCAGCTTAGTACCGTCCCCGCGAGAGACCCAGTACTTC.

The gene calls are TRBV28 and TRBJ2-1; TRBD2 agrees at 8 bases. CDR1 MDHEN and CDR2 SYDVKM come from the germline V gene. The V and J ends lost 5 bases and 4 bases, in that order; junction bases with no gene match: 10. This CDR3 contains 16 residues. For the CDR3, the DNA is TGTGCCAGCAGTGCGTCGGGACTAGTGAAATACAATGAGCAGTTCTTC. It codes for CASSASGLVKYNEQFF.

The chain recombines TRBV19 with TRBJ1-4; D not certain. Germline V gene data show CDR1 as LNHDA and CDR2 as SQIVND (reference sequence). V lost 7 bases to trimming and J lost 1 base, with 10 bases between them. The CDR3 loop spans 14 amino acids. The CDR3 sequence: CASIDGGTNEKLFF. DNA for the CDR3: TGTGCCAGTATAGACGGTGGAACTAATGAAAAACTGTTTTTT.

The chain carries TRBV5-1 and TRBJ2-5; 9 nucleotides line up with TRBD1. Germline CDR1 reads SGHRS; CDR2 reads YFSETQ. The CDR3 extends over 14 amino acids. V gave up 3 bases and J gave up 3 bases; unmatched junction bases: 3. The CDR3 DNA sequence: TGCGCCAGCAGCTGGGGGGACAGGGAAGAGACCCAGTACTTC. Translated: CASSWGDREETQYF. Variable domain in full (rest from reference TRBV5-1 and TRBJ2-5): KAGVTQTPRYLIKTRGQQVTLSCSPISGHRSVSWYQQTPGQGLQFLFEYFSETQRNKGNFPGRFSGRQFSNSRSEMNVSTLELGDSALYLCASSWGDREETQYFGPGTRLLVL.

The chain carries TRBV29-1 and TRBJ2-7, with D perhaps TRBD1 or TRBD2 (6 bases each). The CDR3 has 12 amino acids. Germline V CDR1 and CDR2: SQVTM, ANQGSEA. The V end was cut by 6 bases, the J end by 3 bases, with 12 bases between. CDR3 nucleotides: TGCAGCGTGAGGGGGAGGAACTACGAGCAGTACTTC. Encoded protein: CSVRGRNYEQYF.

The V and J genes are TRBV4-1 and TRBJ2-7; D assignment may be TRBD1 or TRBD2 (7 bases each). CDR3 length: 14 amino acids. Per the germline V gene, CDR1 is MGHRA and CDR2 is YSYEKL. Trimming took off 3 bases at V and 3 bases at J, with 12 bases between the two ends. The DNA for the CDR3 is TGCGCCAGCAGCCAGCAGGGGGAGGGCTACGAGCAGTACTTC. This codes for CASSQQGEGYEQYF.

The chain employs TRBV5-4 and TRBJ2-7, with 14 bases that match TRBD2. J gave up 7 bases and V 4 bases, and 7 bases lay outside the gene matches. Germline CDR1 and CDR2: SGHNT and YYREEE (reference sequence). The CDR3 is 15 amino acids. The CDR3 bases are TGTGCCAGCAGCCCTGGACTAGCGGGAGGTGGGGAGCAGTACTTC. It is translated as CASSPGLAGGGEQYF.

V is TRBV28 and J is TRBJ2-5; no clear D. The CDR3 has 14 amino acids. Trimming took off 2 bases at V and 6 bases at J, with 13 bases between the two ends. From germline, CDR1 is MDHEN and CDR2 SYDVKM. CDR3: CASSLEGRSKTQYF. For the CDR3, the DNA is TGTGCCAGCAGTTTAGAAGGCAGGTCCAAGACCCAGTACTTC.

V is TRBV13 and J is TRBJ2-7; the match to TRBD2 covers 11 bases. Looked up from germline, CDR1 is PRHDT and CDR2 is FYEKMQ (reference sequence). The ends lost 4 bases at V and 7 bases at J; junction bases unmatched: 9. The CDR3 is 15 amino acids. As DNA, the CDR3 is TGTGCCAGCAGCTCCCGACTAGCGGGACCCAGGGAGCAGTACTTC. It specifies CASSSRLAGPREQYF.

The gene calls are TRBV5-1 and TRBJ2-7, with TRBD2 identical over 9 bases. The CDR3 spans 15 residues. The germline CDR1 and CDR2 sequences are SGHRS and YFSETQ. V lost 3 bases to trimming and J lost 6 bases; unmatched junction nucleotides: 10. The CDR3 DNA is TGCGCCAGCAGCTGGGTAGCGGGAGCCTACGGCGAGCAGTACTTC. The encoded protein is CASSWVAGAYGEQYF.

The CDR3 DNA follows: TGCAGCGTTGAAGCCCCCTGGAAGGACAATGAGCAGTTCTTC. It encodes CSVEAPWKDNEQFF. This sequence joins TRBV29-1 and TRBJ2-1; D gene unclear. The V gene lost 1 base and the J gene lost 5 bases, with 12 bases spanning the gap. From germline, CDR1 is SQVTM and CDR2 ANQGSEA. The CDR3 is 14 residues long.